The 17 T cell receptor beta chains reported below all come from one sample, sequenced in a study of T cells expressing NK-cell markers. TCRdb re-called the 5' RACE reads and catalogs CDR3 proteins one per entry, DNA excluded. The sample has about half a million distinct CDR3 sequences. Sequenced input: blood T cells: a sorted CD56 or NKG2C T cell subset, CD4+ or CD8+ T cells, or bulk PBMC T cells (not recorded which). These receptors originate from a woman between 50 and 59 years old in good health.

The chain uses TRBV12-3 or TRBV12-4 and TRBJ1-2. This CDR3 contains 13 residues. CDR3 amino acids: CASSDQDLYGYTF.

The chain carries TRBV10-3 and TRBJ2-7; checking the TCRdb D call of TRBD1 is not possible without DNA. Germline CDR1 reads ENHRY; CDR2 reads SYGVKD. The CDR3 runs to 16 residues. CDR3 in amino acids: CAISEPPDRASYEQYF.

The V and J genes are TRBV4-1 and TRBJ2-2; with no DNA, the TCRdb D assignment of TRBD2 cannot be verified. Germline CDR1 is MGHRA and CDR2 is YSYEKL. This CDR3 has 20 amino acids. The CDR3 is CASSRLGLAGVLGGTGELFF.

V gene TRBV29-1 combines with J gene TRBJ2-1; TCRdb's assignment of TRBD1 cannot be checked, as there is no DNA. Germline V gives CDR1 SQVTM, CDR2 ANQGSEA. There are 14 residues in the CDR3. The CDR3 sequence: CSVMGQGGTNEQFF.

V usage is TRBV5-1 and J usage is TRBJ1-2; with no DNA, the TCRdb D assignment of TRBD1 cannot be verified. Germline V gene sequence: CDR1 SGHRS, CDR2 YFSETQ. The CDR3 covers 15 residues. This CDR3 reads CASSEIQGTNYGYTF.

The chain recombines TRBV5-6 with TRBJ2-2. The CDR3 length is 16 residues. CDR1 is SGHDT and CDR2 is YYEEEE in the germline V gene. The CDR3 spells CASSLQVAGNTGELFF.

The chain recombines TRBV14 with TRBJ1-2. Looked up from germline, CDR1 is SGHDN and CDR2 is FVKESK. The CDR3 runs to 13 residues. CDR3 sequence: CASSQDSFYGYTF.

The rearrangement links TRBV30 to TRBJ2-5. CDR1 and CDR2 from the germline V gene are GTSNPN and SVGIG (reference sequence). This CDR3 comprises 12 residues. The CDR3 is CAYFLIGETQYF.

The chain recombines TRBV6-2 or TRBV6-3 with TRBJ2-3; TCRdb calls TRBD2, which cannot be checked without DNA. There are 16 residues in the CDR3. CDR1 and CDR2 (germline): MNHEY, SVGEGT. The CDR3 reads CASSYSSAGTTDTQYF.

The chain recombines TRBV20-1 with TRBJ2-5; the TCRdb call, TRBD1, lacks DNA for checking. This CDR3 is 13 amino acids long. Germline loops: CDR1 DFQATT, CDR2 SNEGSKA (reference sequence). CDR3 region: CSVGTRGEETQYF.

V usage is TRBV24-1 and J usage is TRBJ2-3; there is no DNA to check the TCRdb D call of TRBD2. The CDR3 sequence is 14 residues long. Per the germline V gene, CDR1 is KGHDR and CDR2 is SFDVKD. This chain's CDR3 is CATSGAVTVDTQYF.

The rearrangement links TRBV6-5 to TRBJ1-1. The CDR3 is 15 amino acids. Per germline, CDR1 MNHEY and CDR2 SVGAGI. CDR3 loop: CASSLRRRVGVGAFF.

V gene TRBV11-2 combines with J gene TRBJ2-2; TCRdb lists TRBD1, though no DNA is available to test this call. This CDR3 is 16 amino acids long. Germline lookup yields CDR1 SGHAT and CDR2 FQNNGV. The CDR3 region is CASSPSWGTGTGELFF.

The chain recombines TRBV6-5 with TRBJ1-5; the TRBD1 assignment by TCRdb is unverifiable without DNA. The CDR3 has 13 amino acids. Germline V gene lookup returns CDR1 MNHEY and CDR2 SVGAGI. CDR3 residues: CASKGGEAQPQHF.

The gene calls are TRBV20-1 and TRBJ2-2; the TCRdb D gene call, TRBD1, has no DNA to confirm it. The CDR3 is 14 amino acids. Looked up from germline, CDR1 is DFQATT and CDR2 is SNEGSKA (reference sequence). The CDR3 sequence is CSAGTAQGSGELFF.

The rearrangement uses TRBV20-1 and TRBJ1-5; TCRdb's assignment of TRBD1 cannot be checked, as there is no DNA. The germline gives CDR1 DFQATT, CDR2 SNEGSKA (reference sequence). This CDR3 comprises 16 residues. The CDR3 loop is CSATRDRGRFNQPQHF.

J is TRBJ1-3 and V is TRBV29-1. Germline loops: CDR1 SQVTM, CDR2 ANQGSEA. This CDR3 spans 12 amino acids. Here the CDR3 reads CSAGDAGNTIYF.